This T cell receptor (beta chain) emerged from a study of radiation and T cells in renal cell carcinoma. Treatment denoted: treatment-naive control, cytoreductive nephrectomy. The patient's renal cell carcinoma had clear cell pathology. The germline V and J ends were trimmed by 6 bases and 7 bases, with 37 bases remaining between them. Germline V gives CDR1 MDHEN, CDR2 SYDVKM. The CDR3 has 20 amino acids. Profiled with immunoSEQ multiplex PCR; TCRdb holds only in-frame clones, not every one. The profile shows approximately 9,300 clones, about two thirds of them singletons. Sequences were derived from tumor tissue, sampled from a patient whose treatment was nephrectomy without radiotherapy. The rearrangement uses TRBV28 and TRBJ2-7, with a possible D match to TRBD1 (6 bases). The sequence derives from a man in his 60s with renal cell carcinoma. The CDR3 protein is CASSQVRGGGIFSNSREQYF. The CDR3 DNA reads TGTGCCAGCAGCCAAGTCAGGGGTGGGGGTATTTTCTCCAACTCGCGGGAGCAGTACTTC.